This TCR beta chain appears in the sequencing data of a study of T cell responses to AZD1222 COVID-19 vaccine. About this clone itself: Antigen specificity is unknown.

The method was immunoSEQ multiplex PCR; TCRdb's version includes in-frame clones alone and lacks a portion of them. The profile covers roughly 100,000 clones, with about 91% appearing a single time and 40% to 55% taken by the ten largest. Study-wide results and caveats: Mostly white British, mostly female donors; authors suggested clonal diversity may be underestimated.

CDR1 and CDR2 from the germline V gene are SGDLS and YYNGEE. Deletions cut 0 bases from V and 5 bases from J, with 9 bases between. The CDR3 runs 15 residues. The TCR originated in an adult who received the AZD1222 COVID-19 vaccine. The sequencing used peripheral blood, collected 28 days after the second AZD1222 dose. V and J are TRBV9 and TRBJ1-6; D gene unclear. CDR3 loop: CASSVEGRNNSPLHF. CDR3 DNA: TGTGCCAGCAGCGTAGAGGGCCGGAATAATTCACCCCTCCACTTT.